This T cell receptor beta chain is from a study of graft-versus-host responses after intestinal transplantation. Sequencing was performed with immunoSEQ multiplex PCR; in TCRdb, only in-frame clones are kept and a portion is missing. The repertoire holds over 9,500 clones, with 85% to 95% as singletons. The V segment lost 6 bases and the J segment 1 base; nucleotides outside the gene matches: 11. There are 16 residues in the CDR3. Germline CDR1 and CDR2: SGHVS and FQNEAQ. This rearrangement joins TRBV7-8 to TRBJ2-7; 8 bases line up with TRBD1. The sequences come from PBMCs, collected 8 days after intestinal transplant. The sequence was obtained from a human patient who received an intestinal transplant, so some T cells may come from the graft donor. The CDR3 is CASRAPPGQASYEQYF. CDR3 nucleotide sequence: TGTGCCAGCAGAGCTCCACCGGGACAGGCGTCCTACGAGCAGTACTTC.